Below are 21 T cell receptor beta chains sequenced from a single sample in a study of regulatory T cells in long-lasting Graves disease. Time point denoted: newly diagnosed GD, antithyroid drugs for less than 3 months. The TCR library was made from RNA that had been extracted from PBMCs in TRIzol. With iRepertoire HTBI primers and Arm-PCR of CDR3 regions, TCR beta libraries were built. One entry per CDR3 protein, called by TCRdb with MiXCR from the multiplex PCR reads. The table shows about 540,000 distinct CDR3 sequences, with roughly 14% occurring only once. These data were also reused for a study on T cells in Graves' hyperthyroidism and ophthalmopathy.

This specimen was peripheral blood mononuclear cells (PBMCs), taken at new diagnosis, from a patient treated with antithyroid drugs. Receptors were obtained from a man aged 30 to 45 with Graves disease.

This clonotype occurred many times. The J gene is TRBJ1-1, the V gene TRBV19; D gene uncertain. V was trimmed by 7 bases and J by 3 bases, leaving 12 bases between them. CDR1 and CDR2 (germline): LNHDA, SQIVND (reference sequence). The CDR3 is 13 amino acids. The CDR3 coding sequence is TGTGCCAGTACCTCGGAAGATCACACTGAAGCTTTCTTT. Its translation is CASTSEDHTEAFF.

This clonotype was detected many times. Relative to the germline gene, one junction end is altered; a read error may explain this. The chain carries TRBV11-2 and TRBJ2-7, with 10 positions matching TRBD1. The germline V gene encodes CDR1 SGHAT and CDR2 FQNNGV. CDR3 length: 15 amino acids. The CDR3 nucleotides read TGTGCCAGCAGATTAGTGGGACAGGGGCAACACGAGCAGTACTTC. Translating gives CASRLVGQGQHEQYF.

CDR3 region: CASSASGSQPQHF. The CDR3 nucleotides are TGCGCCAGCAGCGCTTCAGGGAGTCAGCCCCAGCATTTT. V is TRBV5-1 and J is TRBJ1-5; a possible D gene is TRBD1 (5 bases). Germline V CDR1 and CDR2: SGHRS, YFSETQ. V was pared by 4 bases and J by 6 bases, with 11 bases between. This CDR3 spans 13 amino acids.

Note on this clonotype: The junction does not match germline at one end; this may be a read error. This sequence joins TRBV5-1 and TRBJ2-3; D may be TRBD2 (6 bases). Germline V CDR1 and CDR2: SGHRS, YFSETQ. The CDR3 is 15 residues long. This CDR3 reads CASRLMGTDEDTQYF. The DNA of the CDR3 is TGTGCCAGCAGGCTCATGGGGACTGATGAAGATACGCAGTATTTT. Combining the CDR3 with reference TRBV5-1 and TRBJ2-3 gives the whole variable domain KAGVTQTPRYLIKTRGQQVTLSCSPISGHRSVSWYQQTPGQGLQFLFEYFSETQRNKGNFPGRFSGRQFSNSRSEMNVSTLELGDSALYLCASRLMGTDEDTQYFGPGTRLTVL.

The gene calls are TRBV9 and TRBJ1-2, with TRBD1 as a possible D gene (5 bases). The germline V gene encodes CDR1 SGDLS and CDR2 YYNGEE. This CDR3 comprises 15 residues. Trimming removed 4 bases at V and 8 bases at J, with 21 bases between. CDR3 sequence: CASSFTSTGTIGYTF. CDR3 in DNA: TGTGCCAGCAGCTTTACCTCAACCGGGACGATCGGCTACACCTTC.

This clonotype was seen only a few times. This sequence joins TRBV3-1 and TRBJ2-7; D is possibly TRBD2 (5 bases). Germline loops: CDR1 LGHDT, CDR2 YNNKEL (reference sequence). This CDR3 is 13 amino acids long. Trimming stripped 0 bases from V and 6 bases from J, with 9 bases between. The DNA of the CDR3 is TGTGCCAGCAGCCAAGAGCCCGGGGTCGAGCAGTACTTC. It translates to CASSQEPGVEQYF.

This clonotype was detected ten times or more. The chain employs TRBV12-3 or TRBV12-4 and TRBJ2-2; 11 bases agree with TRBD2. Trimming took 5 bases from V and 1 from J; bases not matched to a gene: 15. This CDR3 region has 20 residues. The chain's CDR3 is CASSPAIGTSGSRNTGELFF. For the CDR3, the DNA is TGTGCCAGCAGTCCAGCCATCGGGACTAGCGGTAGTAGGAACACCGGGGAGCTGTTTTTT.

At least ten counts were recorded for this clonotype. V is TRBV11-2 and J is TRBJ2-7, with D hard to call. With 0 bases removed from V and 5 bases from J, the gap between germline ends came to 8 bases. The CDR3 runs to 13 residues. Looked up from germline, CDR1 is SGHAT and CDR2 is FQNNGV. The CDR3 is CASSLDRANEQYF. In DNA, the CDR3 is TGTGCCAGCAGCTTAGATCGGGCCAACGAGCAGTACTTC.

This clonotype has ten or more counts. The gene calls are TRBV29-1 and TRBJ2-7; D is tentatively TRBD1 or TRBD2 (7 bases each). The CDR3 contains 12 residues. Trimming took off 5 bases at V and 6 bases at J, with 14 bases between the two ends. The germline CDR1 and CDR2 sequences are SQVTM and ANQGSEA. Here the CDR3 reads CSVHQGGIEQYF. CDR3 coding DNA: TGCAGCGTTCACCAGGGGGGGATCGAGCAGTACTTC.

This clonotype was recorded at least ten times. The CDR3 nucleotides are TGTGCCACCAGCAGAGACCGGGGGGGTGAGGGTAATGAGCAGTTCTTC. Translation: CATSRDRGGEGNEQFF. The chain carries TRBV15 and TRBJ2-1; 8 bases are a match to TRBD2. After removal of 0 bases from V and 7 bases from J, the junction contained 8 bases not matched to a gene. The CDR3 length is 16 residues. Germline CDR1 LNHNV, CDR2 YYDKDF (reference sequence).

The genes are TRBV20-1 and TRBJ1-4; 8 nucleotides align to TRBD1. In germline, CDR1 is DFQATT, CDR2 SNEGSKA (reference sequence). CDR3 length: 18 residues. The V and J ends lost 5 bases and 5 bases, in that order; junction bases with no gene match: 19. DNA for the CDR3: TGCAGTGCTGTAGATGAGGACAGGGAAGTAGCGGAGAATGAAAAACTGTTTTTT. It yields the protein CSAVDEDREVAENEKLFF.

This clonotype has more than one count but fewer than ten. The chain couples TRBV5-6 to TRBJ2-1; 7 bases align to TRBD2. Germline trimming cut 2 bases from V and 8 bases from J; bases unmatched to any gene: 7. The CDR3 extends over 14 amino acids. Per germline, CDR1 SGHDT and CDR2 YYEEEE. CDR3 sequence: CASSLAGSVDEQFF. CDR3 nucleotide sequence: TGTGCCAGCAGCTTAGCGGGATCGGTAGATGAGCAGTTCTTC. The complete variable domain, with remaining parts taken from reference TRBV5-6 and TRBJ2-1, reads DAGVTQSPTHLIKTRGQQVTLRCSPKSGHDTVSWYQQALGQGPQFIFQYYEEEERQRGNFPDRFSGHQFPNYSSELNVNALLLGDSALYLCASSLAGSVDEQFFGPGTRLTVL.

At least ten counts were recorded for this clonotype. This chain uses TRBV12-3 or TRBV12-4 with TRBJ2-1, with no clear D. Trimming pared 1 base from V and 1 base from J, leaving 8 bases between. The CDR3 contains 15 residues. The chain's CDR3 is CASSLGTLSYNEQFF. The DNA for the CDR3 is TGTGCCAGCAGTTTAGGGACCCTTTCCTACAATGAGCAGTTCTTC.

There are many counts of this clonotype. The chain employs TRBV11-1 and TRBJ2-3; 13 nucleotides align to TRBD2. V was pared by 4 bases and J by 5 bases, with 3 bases of the junction left unmatched. CDR1 and CDR2 (germline): SGHAT, FQDESV (reference sequence). The CDR3 length is 15 residues. The CDR3 DNA reads as TGTGCCAGCAGCTGGGGACTAGCGGGAAGAGATACGCAGTATTTT. The encoded protein is CASSWGLAGRDTQYF.

This clonotype was counted ten times or more. V is TRBV2 and J is TRBJ2-7; a possible D gene is TRBD2 (6 bases). The germline gives CDR1 SNHLY, CDR2 FYNNEI. Trimming took 7 bases from V and 3 from J, leaving 16 bases between them. The CDR3 has 14 amino acids. The CDR3 is CASMLGTAYYEQYF. In DNA, the CDR3 is TGTGCCAGCATGCTCGGGACTGCCTACTACGAGCAGTACTTC. Supplemented by reference TRBV2 and TRBJ2-7, the full variable domain reads EPEVTQTPSHQVTQMGQEVILRCVPISNHLYFYWYRQILGQKVEFLVSFYNNEISEKSEIFDDQFSVERPDGSNFTLKIRSTKLEDSAMYFCASMLGTAYYEQYFGPGTRLTVT.

This clonotype was seen repeatedly, ten times or more. The V call is TRBV6-5, the J call TRBJ2-1; 12 bases line up with TRBD2. Germline lookup yields CDR1 MNHEY and CDR2 SVGAGI. This CDR3 comprises 18 residues. V was clipped by 1 base and J by 3 bases; unmatched bases: 7. This CDR3 reads CASSYFPPTSGSYNEQFF. The CDR3 region has the DNA TGTGCCAGCAGTTACTTCCCCCCGACTAGCGGGAGCTACAATGAGCAGTTCTTC.

There are many counts of this clonotype. The gene calls are TRBV12-3 or TRBV12-4 and TRBJ1-5, with D uncertain. The germline V and J ends were trimmed by 3 bases and 1 base, with 7 bases remaining between them. The CDR3 has 14 amino acids. CDR3 DNA sequence: TGTGCCAGCAGTTTTGAGCGGAGCAATCAGCCCCAGCATTTT. Protein product: CASSFERSNQPQHF.

The chain combines TRBV19 with TRBJ1-1; D call uncertain. CDR1 LNHDA and CDR2 SQIVND come from the germline V gene (reference sequence). The CDR3 loop spans 14 amino acids. Trimming took off 5 bases at V and 6 bases at J, with 16 bases between the two ends. The CDR3 spells CASSYTRGYAEAFF. Here the CDR3 DNA reads TGTGCCAGTAGTTATACTCGAGGGTACGCTGAAGCTTTCTTT.

J is TRBJ2-7 and V is TRBV11-2; D ambiguous. The V end was cut by 4 bases, the J end by 1 base, with 11 bases between. The CDR3 length is 14 residues. Germline V gene sequence: CDR1 SGHAT, CDR2 FQNNGV. The chain's CDR3 is CASSYDLRSYEQYF. In DNA, the CDR3 is TGTGCCAGCAGCTACGACTTAAGGTCCTACGAGCAGTACTTC.

The table lists this clonotype with a few counts. The chain joins TRBV15 to TRBJ2-3; D is perhaps TRBD2 (5 bases). Per the germline V gene, CDR1 is LNHNV and CDR2 is YYDKDF (reference sequence). The CDR3 is 16 amino acids. V was pared by 5 bases and J by 2 bases, with 17 bases between. The CDR3 DNA follows: TGTGCCACCAGCGCTCCGTCGGGGAGATCCACAGATACGCAGTATTTT. It codes for CATSAPSGRSTDTQYF. Drawing the rest from reference TRBV15 and TRBJ2-3, the complete variable domain is DAMVIQNPRYQVTQFGKPVTLSCSQTLNHNVMYWYQQKSSQAPKLLFHYYDKDFNNEADTPDNFQSRRPNTSFCFLDIRSPGLGDTAMYLCATSAPSGRSTDTQYFGPGTRLTVL.

This CDR3 reads CASSLSPSEQYF. In DNA form, the CDR3 reads TGTGCCAGCAGCTTGTCTCCTTCCGAGCAGTACTTC. The chain couples TRBV5-5 to TRBJ2-7, with D unresolved. The germline gives CDR1 SGHKS, CDR2 YYEKEE (reference sequence). The CDR3 consists of 12 residues. The V gene lost 1 base and the J gene lost 6 bases, with 8 bases spanning the gap.